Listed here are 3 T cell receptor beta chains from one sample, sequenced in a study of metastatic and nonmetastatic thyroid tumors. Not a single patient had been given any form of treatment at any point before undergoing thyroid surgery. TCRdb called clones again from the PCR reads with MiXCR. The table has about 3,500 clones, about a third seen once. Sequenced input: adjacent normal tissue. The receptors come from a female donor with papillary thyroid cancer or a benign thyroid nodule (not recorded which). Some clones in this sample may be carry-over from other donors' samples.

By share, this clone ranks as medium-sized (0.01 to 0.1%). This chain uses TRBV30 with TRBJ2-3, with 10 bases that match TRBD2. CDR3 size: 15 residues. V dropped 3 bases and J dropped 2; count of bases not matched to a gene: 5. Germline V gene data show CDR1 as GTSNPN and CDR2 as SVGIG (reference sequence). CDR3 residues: CAWRLAGVYTDTQYF. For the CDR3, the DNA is TGTGCCTGGAGGCTAGCGGGAGTGTACACAGATACGCAGTATTTT.

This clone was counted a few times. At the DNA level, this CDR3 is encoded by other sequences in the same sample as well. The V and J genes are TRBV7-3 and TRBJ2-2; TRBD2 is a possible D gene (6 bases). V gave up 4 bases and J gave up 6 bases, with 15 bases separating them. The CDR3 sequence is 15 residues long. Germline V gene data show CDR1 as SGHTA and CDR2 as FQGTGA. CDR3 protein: CASSSFAGRSGELFF. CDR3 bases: TGTGCCAGCAGCTCCTTCGCAGGGAGGTCCGGGGAGCTGTTTTTT.

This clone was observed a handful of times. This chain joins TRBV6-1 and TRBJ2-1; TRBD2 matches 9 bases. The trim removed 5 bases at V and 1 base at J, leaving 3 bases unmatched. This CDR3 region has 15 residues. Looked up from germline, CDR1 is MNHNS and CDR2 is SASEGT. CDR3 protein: CASSISGSSYNEQFF. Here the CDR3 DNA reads TGTGCCAGCAGTATTAGCGGGAGTTCCTACAATGAGCAGTTCTTC.